Below are 13 T cell receptor beta chains sequenced from a single sample in a study of beta chain features in type 1 diabetes. Reverse transcribing all isolated RNA meant expressed TCRB transcripts were sequenced. Assay used: immunoSEQ multiplex PCR; TCRdb lists only in-frame clones, some missing. The table records 20,000 to 25,000 clones, roughly three quarters of them present only once. The sample comprised Tregs from blood. These receptors came from a woman aged 40-49 years in good health.

This chain connects TRBV7-9 to TRBJ1-2, with a weak D call TRBD1 (5 bases). Germline assignment: CDR1 SEHNR and CDR2 FQNEAQ (reference sequence). CDR3 size: 13 residues. Trimming shortened V by 5 bases and J by 7 bases, and 14 bases separated the two germline ends. The CDR3, as DNA: TGTGCCAGCAGCGGGGGGACGGCACGTGGCTACACCTTC. This encodes CASSGGTARGYTF.

V and J are TRBV13 and TRBJ1-1, with unresolved D. Germline V CDR1 and CDR2: PRHDT, FYEKMQ (reference sequence). Trimming left V 5 bases short and J 5 bases short, with 18 bases between. CDR3 length: 15 amino acids. The DNA of the CDR3 is TGTGCCAGCAGCCCCTACCTGGCAGGCTGGACTGAAGCTTTCTTT. Translation: CASSPYLAGWTEAFF.

This chain links TRBV7-8 with TRBJ2-3; D is unresolved. Per germline, CDR1 SGHVS and CDR2 FQNEAQ. This CDR3 spans 13 amino acids. Trimming pared 2 bases from V and 1 base from J, leaving 4 bases between. The CDR3 is CASSLQGTDTQYF. The DNA of the CDR3 is TGTGCCAGCAGCTTACAGGGCACAGATACGCAGTATTTT.

The genes are TRBV9 and TRBJ1-6; TRBD1 might be the D (6 bases). Germline CDR1 and CDR2: SGDLS and YYNGEE. CDR3 size: 14 residues. V was cut by 3 bases and J by 8 bases, with 12 bases left in between. The CDR3 DNA follows: TGTGCCAGCAGCGAACAGGGATACGATTCACCCCTCCACTTT. This gives the protein CASSEQGYDSPLHF.

J is TRBJ2-5 and V is TRBV5-1; perhaps TRBD1 as D (6 bases). This CDR3 spans 15 amino acids. The germline gives CDR1 SGHRS, CDR2 YFSETQ. V was trimmed by 7 bases and J by 1 base, leaving 17 bases between them. This CDR3 is CASQTSGQVQETQYF. For the CDR3, the DNA is TGCGCCAGCCAAACCTCGGGACAAGTCCAAGAGACCCAGTACTTC. Full variable domain (missing parts from reference TRBV5-1 and TRBJ2-5): KAGVTQTPRYLIKTRGQQVTLSCSPISGHRSVSWYQQTPGQGLQFLFEYFSETQRNKGNFPGRFSGRQFSNSRSEMNVSTLELGDSALYLCASQTSGQVQETQYFGPGTRLLVL.

V gene TRBV5-4 combines with J gene TRBJ1-2; 7 nucleotides agree with TRBD1. Per the germline V gene, CDR1 is SGHNT and CDR2 is YYREEE (reference sequence). The length of the CDR3 is 14 residues. The V segment lost 2 bases and the J segment 7 bases; nucleotides outside the gene matches: 8. Here the CDR3 reads CASSFRAQGGGYTF. Written as DNA, the CDR3 is TGTGCCAGCAGCTTCCGGGCCCAGGGGGGTGGCTACACCTTC. Full variable domain (remainder filled in from reference TRBV5-4 and TRBJ1-2): ETGVTQSPTHLIKTRGQQVTLRCSSQSGHNTVSWYQQALGQGPQFIFQYYREEENGRGNFPPRFSGLQFPNYSSELNVNALELDDSALYLCASSFRAQGGGYTFGSGTRLTVV.

J is TRBJ2-7 and V is TRBV29-1; 9 bases align to TRBD2. Losses at the gene ends were 5 bases for V and 1 base for J; bases not matched to a gene: 6. In germline, CDR1 is SQVTM, CDR2 ANQGSEA. The length of the CDR3 is 14 residues. CDR3 bases: TGCAGCGTTTCGCTAGCGGGGCGTTCCTACGAGCAGTACTTC. Residues: CSVSLAGRSYEQYF.

This clone occurred a few times. The rearrangement uses TRBV5-1 and TRBJ2-6; possibly TRBD2 for D (6 bases). The CDR3 is 16 residues long. With 0 bases removed from V and 4 bases from J, the gap between germline ends came to 11 bases. Germline V gene lookup returns CDR1 SGHRS and CDR2 YFSETQ. CDR3 DNA sequence: TGCGCCAGCAGCTTGGATCGGGGGTCAGGGGCCAACGTCCTGACTTTC. As protein: CASSLDRGSGANVLTF.

In its sample, this clone was seen once. The chain combines TRBV5-1 with TRBJ1-2; no firm D call. Trimming removed 0 bases from V and 3 bases from J, with 6 bases in between. CDR3 length: 13 amino acids. From germline, CDR1 is SGHRS and CDR2 YFSETQ. CDR3 residues: CASSLVPDYGYTF. The DNA of the CDR3 is TGCGCCAGCAGCTTGGTCCCAGACTATGGCTACACCTTC.

The chain uses TRBV9 and TRBJ2-7; possibly TRBD2 for D (5 bases). The CDR3 runs 16 residues. Deletions cut 0 bases from V and 6 bases from J, with 19 bases between. Germline V gives CDR1 SGDLS, CDR2 YYNGEE. CDR3 loop: CASSVGSDPRGAEQYF. The CDR3 bases are TGTGCCAGCAGCGTAGGTTCGGACCCCCGGGGTGCCGAGCAGTACTTC.

V usage is TRBV2 and J usage is TRBJ1-2; D possibly corresponds to TRBD1 (6 bases). The CDR3 consists of 15 residues. V was cut by 9 bases and J by 1 base, with 18 bases left in between. Per the germline V gene, CDR1 is SNHLY and CDR2 is FYNNEI. CDR3 in amino acids: CARKIGQRVNYGYTF. CDR3 in DNA: TGTGCCAGGAAGATTGGACAGCGCGTTAACTATGGCTACACCTTC. Full variable domain (remainder filled in from reference TRBV2 and TRBJ1-2): EPEVTQTPSHQVTQMGQEVILRCVPISNHLYFYWYRQILGQKVEFLVSFYNNEISEKSEIFDDQFSVERPDGSNFTLKIRSTKLEDSAMYFCARKIGQRVNYGYTFGSGTRLTVV.

By sample share, this clone is medium-sized. The rearrangement links TRBV5-1 to TRBJ1-1; a weak D match, TRBD1 (5 bases). Trimming shortened V by 0 bases and J by 11 bases, and 17 bases separated the two germline ends. CDR3 size: 14 residues. Looked up from germline, CDR1 is SGHRS and CDR2 is YFSETQ. As DNA, the CDR3 is TGCGCCAGCAGCTTGGCAGGCGGGGCAATGGTGGCTTTCTTT. This codes for CASSLAGGAMVAFF.

This chain uses TRBV18 with TRBJ1-5, with TRBD1 as a possible D gene (6 bases). CDR1 and CDR2 from the germline V gene are KGHSH and LQKENI. With 3 bases removed from V and 0 bases from J, the gap between germline ends came to 9 bases. The length of the CDR3 is 15 residues. The CDR3 loop reads CASSPTGHSNQPQHF. The CDR3 DNA reads as TGTGCCAGCTCACCGACAGGACATAGCAATCAGCCCCAGCATTTT.